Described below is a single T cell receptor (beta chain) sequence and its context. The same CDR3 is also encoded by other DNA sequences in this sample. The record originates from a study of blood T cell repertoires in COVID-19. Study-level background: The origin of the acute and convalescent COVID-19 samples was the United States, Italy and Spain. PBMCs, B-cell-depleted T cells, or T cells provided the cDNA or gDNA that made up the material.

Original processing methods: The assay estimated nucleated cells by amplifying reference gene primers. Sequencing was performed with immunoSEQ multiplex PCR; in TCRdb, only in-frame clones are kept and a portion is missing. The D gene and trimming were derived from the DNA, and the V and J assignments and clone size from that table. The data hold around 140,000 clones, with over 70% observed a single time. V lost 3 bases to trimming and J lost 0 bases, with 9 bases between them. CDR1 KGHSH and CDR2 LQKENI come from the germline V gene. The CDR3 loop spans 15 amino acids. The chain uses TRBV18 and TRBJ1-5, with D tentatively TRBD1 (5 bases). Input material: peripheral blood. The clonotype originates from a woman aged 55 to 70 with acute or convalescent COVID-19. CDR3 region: CASSPRGYSNQPQHF. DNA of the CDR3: TGTGCCAGCTCACCTAGGGGATATAGCAATCAGCCCCAGCATTTT.